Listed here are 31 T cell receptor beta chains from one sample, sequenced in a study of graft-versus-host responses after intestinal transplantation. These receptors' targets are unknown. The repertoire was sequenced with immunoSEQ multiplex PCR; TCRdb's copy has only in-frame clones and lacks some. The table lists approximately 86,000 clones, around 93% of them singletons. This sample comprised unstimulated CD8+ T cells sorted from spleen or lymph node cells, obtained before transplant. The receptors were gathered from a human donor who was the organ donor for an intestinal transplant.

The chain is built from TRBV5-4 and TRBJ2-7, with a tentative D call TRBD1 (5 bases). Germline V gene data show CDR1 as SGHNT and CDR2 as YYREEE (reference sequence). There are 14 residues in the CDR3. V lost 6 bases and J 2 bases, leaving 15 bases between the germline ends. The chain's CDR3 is CASTPPDRPYEQYF. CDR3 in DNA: TGTGCCAGCACCCCACCCGACAGACCCTACGAGCAGTACTTC.

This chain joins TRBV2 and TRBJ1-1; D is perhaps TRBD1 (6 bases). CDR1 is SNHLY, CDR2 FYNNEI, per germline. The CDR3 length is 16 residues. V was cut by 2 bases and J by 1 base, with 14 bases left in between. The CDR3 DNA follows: TGTGCCAGCAGTGAAAGGGGGGGGAGGCCGAACACTGAAGCTTTCTTT. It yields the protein CASSERGGRPNTEAFF.

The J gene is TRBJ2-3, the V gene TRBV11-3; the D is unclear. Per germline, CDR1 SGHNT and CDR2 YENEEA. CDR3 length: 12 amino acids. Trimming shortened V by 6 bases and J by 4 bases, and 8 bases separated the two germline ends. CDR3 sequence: CASSSTADTQYF. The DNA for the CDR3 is TGTGCCAGCAGTTCGACTGCAGATACGCAGTATTTT.

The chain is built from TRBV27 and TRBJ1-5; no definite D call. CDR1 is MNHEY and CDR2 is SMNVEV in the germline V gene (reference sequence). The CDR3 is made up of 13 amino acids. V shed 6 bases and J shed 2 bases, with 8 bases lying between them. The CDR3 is CASRGLGNQPQHF. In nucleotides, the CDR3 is TGTGCCAGCAGGGGCCTTGGCAATCAGCCCCAGCATTTT.

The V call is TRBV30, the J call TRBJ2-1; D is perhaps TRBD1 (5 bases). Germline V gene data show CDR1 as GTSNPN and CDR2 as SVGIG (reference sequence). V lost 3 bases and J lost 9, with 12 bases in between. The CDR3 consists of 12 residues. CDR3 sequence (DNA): TGTGCCTGGAGCCCCATACAGGTTGAGCAGTTCTTC. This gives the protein CAWSPIQVEQFF.

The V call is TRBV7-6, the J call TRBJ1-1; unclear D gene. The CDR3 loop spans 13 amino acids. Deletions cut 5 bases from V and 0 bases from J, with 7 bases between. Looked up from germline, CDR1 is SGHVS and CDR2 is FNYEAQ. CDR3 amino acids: CASSPGMNTEAFF. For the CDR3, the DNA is TGTGCCAGCAGCCCGGGGATGAACACTGAAGCTTTCTTT.

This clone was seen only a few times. The CDR3: CASSLVGHSPWEQYF. CDR3 coding DNA: TGTGCCAGCAGCTTAGTGGGGCACTCCCCGTGGGAGCAGTACTTC. The chain uses TRBV7-9 and TRBJ2-7; TRBD1 might be the D (5 bases). The germline V and J ends were trimmed by 1 base and 7 bases, with 17 bases remaining between them. The germline CDR1 and CDR2 sequences are SEHNR and FQNEAQ (reference sequence). This CDR3 is built from 15 residues.

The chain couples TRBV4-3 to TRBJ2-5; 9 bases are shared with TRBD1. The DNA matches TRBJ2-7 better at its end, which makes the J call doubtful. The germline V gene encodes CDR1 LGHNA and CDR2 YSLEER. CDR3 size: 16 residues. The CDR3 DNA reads TGCGCCAGCAGCCAAGCCCGTTGGGACAGGGTAGGCGAGCAGTACTTC. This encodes CASSQARWDRVGEQYF.

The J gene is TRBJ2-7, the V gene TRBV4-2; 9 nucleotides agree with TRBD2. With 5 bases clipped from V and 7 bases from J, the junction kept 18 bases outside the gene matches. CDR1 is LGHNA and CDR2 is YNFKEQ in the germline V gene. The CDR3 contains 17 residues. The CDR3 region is CASSYFGEERGAGEQYF. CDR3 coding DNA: TGTGCCAGCAGCTACTTTGGGGAAGAGCGGGGGGCAGGGGAGCAGTACTTC.

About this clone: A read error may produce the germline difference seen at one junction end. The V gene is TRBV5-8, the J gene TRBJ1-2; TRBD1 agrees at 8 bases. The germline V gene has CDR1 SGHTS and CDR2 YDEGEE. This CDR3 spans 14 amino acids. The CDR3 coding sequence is TGTGCCAGCAGCTTGGGGTTACCAGGGGGCTCACCCCCCTTC. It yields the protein CASSLGLPGGSPPF.

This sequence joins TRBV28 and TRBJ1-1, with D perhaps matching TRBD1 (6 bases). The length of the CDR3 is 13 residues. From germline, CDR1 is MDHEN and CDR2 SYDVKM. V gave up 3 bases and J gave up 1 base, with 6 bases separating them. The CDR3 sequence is CASSLGQNTEAFF. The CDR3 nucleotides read TGTGCCAGCAGTTTGGGACAGAACACTGAAGCTTTCTTT.

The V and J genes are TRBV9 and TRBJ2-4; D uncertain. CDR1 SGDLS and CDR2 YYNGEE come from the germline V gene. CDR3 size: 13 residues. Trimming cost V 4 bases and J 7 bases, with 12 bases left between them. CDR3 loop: CASSFGFGNIQYF. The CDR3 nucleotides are TGTGCCAGCAGCTTTGGGTTCGGGAACATTCAGTACTTC. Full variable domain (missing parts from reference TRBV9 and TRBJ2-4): DSGVTQTPKHLITATGQRVTLRCSPRSGDLSVYWYQQSLDQGLQFLIQYYNGEERAKGNILERFSAQQFPDLHSELNLSSLELGDSALYFCASSFGFGNIQYFGAGTRLSVL.

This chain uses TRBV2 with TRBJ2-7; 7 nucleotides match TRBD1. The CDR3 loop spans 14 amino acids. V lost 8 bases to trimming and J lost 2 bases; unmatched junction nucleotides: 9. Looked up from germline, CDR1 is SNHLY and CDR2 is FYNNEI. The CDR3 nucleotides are TGTGCCAGCGGCTCCAGGGGGTTGGCCTACGAGCAGTACTTC. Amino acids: CASGSRGLAYEQYF.

The CDR3 coding sequence is TGTGCCAGGAGGAGCGGGACAGGAGATGGCTACACCTTC. This sequence encodes CARRSGTGDGYTF. The chain links TRBV10-3 to TRBJ1-2; 8 bases fit TRBD1. Germline-derived CDR1 and CDR2 are ENHRY and SYGVKD. The CDR3 totals 13 residues. J gave up 6 bases and V 10 bases, and 10 bases lay outside the gene matches.

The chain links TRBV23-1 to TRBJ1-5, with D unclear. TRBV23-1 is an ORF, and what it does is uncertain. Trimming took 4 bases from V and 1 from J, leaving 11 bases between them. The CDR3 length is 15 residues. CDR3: CASSLGQASNQPQHF. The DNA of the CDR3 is TGCGCCAGCAGTCTGGGTCAGGCCAGCAATCAGCCCCAGCATTTT.

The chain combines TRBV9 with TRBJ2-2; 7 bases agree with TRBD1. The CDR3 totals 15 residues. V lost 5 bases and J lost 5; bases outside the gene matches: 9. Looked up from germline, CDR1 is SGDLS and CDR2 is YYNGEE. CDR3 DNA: TGTGCCAGCAGTGAGCTAGGGGGCCCTACCGGGGAGCTGTTTTTT. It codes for CASSELGGPTGELFF.

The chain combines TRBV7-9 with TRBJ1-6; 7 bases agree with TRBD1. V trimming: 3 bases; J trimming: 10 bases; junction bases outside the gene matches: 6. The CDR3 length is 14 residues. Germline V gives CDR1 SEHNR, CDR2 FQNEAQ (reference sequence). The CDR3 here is CASSLVTGVSPLHF. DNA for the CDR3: TGTGCCAGCAGCTTGGTTACAGGGGTATCACCCCTCCACTTT.

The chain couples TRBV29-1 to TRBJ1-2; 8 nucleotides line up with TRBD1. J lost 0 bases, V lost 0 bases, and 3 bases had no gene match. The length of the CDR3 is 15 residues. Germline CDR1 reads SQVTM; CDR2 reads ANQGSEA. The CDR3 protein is CSVEDRTGPNYGYTF. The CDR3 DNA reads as TGCAGCGTTGAAGATCGGACAGGGCCTAACTATGGCTACACCTTC.

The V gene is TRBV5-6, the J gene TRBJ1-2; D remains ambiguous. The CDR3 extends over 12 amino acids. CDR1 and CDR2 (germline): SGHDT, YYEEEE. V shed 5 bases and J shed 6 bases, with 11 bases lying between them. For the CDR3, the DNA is TGTGCCAGCAGTTGGTCTACCAATGGCTACACCTTC. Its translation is CASSWSTNGYTF.

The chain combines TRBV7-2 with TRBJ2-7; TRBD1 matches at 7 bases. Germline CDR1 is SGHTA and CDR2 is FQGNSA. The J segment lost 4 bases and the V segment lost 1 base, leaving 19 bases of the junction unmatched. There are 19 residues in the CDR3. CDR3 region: CASSLENEDRSQLLYEQYF. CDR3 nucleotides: TGTGCCAGCAGCTTAGAGAACGAGGACAGGTCGCAACTCCTTTACGAGCAGTACTTC.

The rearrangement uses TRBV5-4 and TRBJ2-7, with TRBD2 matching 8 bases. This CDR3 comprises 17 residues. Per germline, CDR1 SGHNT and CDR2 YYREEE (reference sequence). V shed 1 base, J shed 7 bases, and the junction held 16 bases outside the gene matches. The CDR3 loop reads CASSLSGNRGGPGEQYF. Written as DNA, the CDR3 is TGTGCCAGCAGCTTGTCGGGAAACCGGGGGGGGCCTGGTGAGCAGTACTTC.

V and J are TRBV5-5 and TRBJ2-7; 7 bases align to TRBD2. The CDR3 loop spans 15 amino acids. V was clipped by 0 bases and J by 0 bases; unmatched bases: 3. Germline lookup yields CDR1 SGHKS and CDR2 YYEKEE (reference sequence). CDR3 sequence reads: CASSLERGSSYEQYF. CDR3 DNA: TGTGCCAGCAGCTTGGAGCGGGGTAGCTCCTACGAGCAGTACTTC.

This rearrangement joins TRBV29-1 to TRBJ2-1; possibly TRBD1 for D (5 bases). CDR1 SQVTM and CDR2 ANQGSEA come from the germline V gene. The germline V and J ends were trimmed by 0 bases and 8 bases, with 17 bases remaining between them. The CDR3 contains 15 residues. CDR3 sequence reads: CSVEEEQGAYDEQFF. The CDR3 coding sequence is TGCAGCGTTGAAGAGGAGCAGGGCGCGTATGATGAGCAGTTCTTC.

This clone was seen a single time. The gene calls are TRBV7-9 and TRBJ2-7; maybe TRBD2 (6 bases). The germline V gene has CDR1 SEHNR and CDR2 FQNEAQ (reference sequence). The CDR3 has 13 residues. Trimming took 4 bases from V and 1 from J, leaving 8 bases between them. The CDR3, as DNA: TGTGCCAGCAGCTCGACTAGATCCTACGAGCAGTACTTC. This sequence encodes CASSSTRSYEQYF.

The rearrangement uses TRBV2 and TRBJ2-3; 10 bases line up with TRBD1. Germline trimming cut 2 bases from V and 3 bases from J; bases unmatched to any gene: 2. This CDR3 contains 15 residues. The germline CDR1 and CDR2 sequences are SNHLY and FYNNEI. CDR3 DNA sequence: TGTGCCAGCAGTGAAAGGACAGGGGGTACAGATACGCAGTATTTT. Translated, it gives CASSERTGGTDTQYF.

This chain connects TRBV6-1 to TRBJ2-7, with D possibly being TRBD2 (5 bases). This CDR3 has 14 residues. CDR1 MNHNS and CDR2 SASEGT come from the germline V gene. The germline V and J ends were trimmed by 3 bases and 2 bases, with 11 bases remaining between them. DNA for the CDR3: TGTGCCAGCAGTGATCTGGGAGATACCTACGAGCAGTACTTC. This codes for CASSDLGDTYEQYF.

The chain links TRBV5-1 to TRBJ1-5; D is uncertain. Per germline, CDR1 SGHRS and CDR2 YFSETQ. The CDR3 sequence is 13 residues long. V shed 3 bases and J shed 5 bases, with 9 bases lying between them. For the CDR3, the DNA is TGCGCCAGCAGCTGGGCCCTCGATCAGCCCCAGCATTTT. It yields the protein CASSWALDQPQHF.

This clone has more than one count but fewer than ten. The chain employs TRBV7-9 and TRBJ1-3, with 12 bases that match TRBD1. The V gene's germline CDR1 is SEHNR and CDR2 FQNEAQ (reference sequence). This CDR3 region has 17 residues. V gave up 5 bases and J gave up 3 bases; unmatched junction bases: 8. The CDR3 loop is CASSAGTGGKFGNTIYF. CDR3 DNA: TGTGCCAGCAGCGCCGGGACAGGGGGCAAGTTTGGAAACACCATATATTTT.

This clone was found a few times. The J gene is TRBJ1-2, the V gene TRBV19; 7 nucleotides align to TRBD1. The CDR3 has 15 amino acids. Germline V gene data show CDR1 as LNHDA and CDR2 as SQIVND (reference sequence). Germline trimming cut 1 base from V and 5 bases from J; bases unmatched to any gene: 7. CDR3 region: CASSIGPGGTYGYTF. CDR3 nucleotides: TGTGCCAGTAGTATAGGCCCAGGGGGAACATATGGCTACACCTTC.

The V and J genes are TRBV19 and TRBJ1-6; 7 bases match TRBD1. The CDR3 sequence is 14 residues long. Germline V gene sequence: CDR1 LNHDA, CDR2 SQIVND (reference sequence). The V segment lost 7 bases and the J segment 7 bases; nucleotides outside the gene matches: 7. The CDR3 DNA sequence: TGTGCCAGTAAATGGGGACAGACAAATTCACCCCTCCACTTT. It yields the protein CASKWGQTNSPLHF.

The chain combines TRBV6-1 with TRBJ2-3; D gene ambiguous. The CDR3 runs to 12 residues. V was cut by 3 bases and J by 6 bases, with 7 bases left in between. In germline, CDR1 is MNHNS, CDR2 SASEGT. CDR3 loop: CASSEGPDTQYF. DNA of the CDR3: TGTGCCAGCAGTGAGGGCCCGGATACGCAGTATTTT.